This T cell receptor (beta chain) stems from a study of tumor and adjacent non-tumor tissue in lung cancer. Looking at the study overall: The cohort had around twelve adenocarcinoma, 2 squamous cell and 1 small cell patients.

No cell sorting was done before RNA was extracted from the tissue. Distant lung tissue was collected more than 3 cm away from the tumor edge. Chemotherapy-naive patients with new lung cancer underwent thoracic surgery in China, August–late 2014. Study findings and constraints: Higher tumor TCR diversity was associated with shorter survival. Normal lung showed higher cumulative top 100 clone frequency than tumor.

With respect to this clonotype: Its antigen is currently unknown. Germline is not matched at one junction end, which may reflect a read error.

Germline values: CDR1 WSHSY, CDR2 SAAADI. The CDR3 length is 14 residues. TCRbeta libraries were built with three rounds of nested PCR, modified from ARM-PCR. TCRdb recomputed calls from the multiplex PCR reads with MiXCR, one row per CDR3 protein. The table shows 35,000 to 50,000 distinct CDR3 sequences, with approximately 57% occurring only once. Material for sequencing was distant non-tumor lung tissue. The receptor's source is a middle-aged man with non-small cell lung cancer. The chain joins TRBV10-2 to TRBJ2-5; the D is unclear. In nucleotides, the CDR3 is TGCGCCAGCAGGCTTTCGAGACTGCAAGAGACCGAGTACTTT. Its translation is CASRLSRLQETEYF.